This paragraph covers one T cell receptor (beta chain) sequence. The sample holds a few counts of this clonotype. This receptor's antigen is unknown. Base qualities are not at hand, and no much larger clone is one base apart. The germline V gene encodes CDR1 GTSNPN and CDR2 SVGIG (reference sequence). The cysteine opens and the phenylalanine closes a CDR3 of 19 amino acids. Only the CDR3 portion is preserved as DNA: 57 bases, with reading frame beginning at the first base. V lost 1 base and J lost 0 bases; the stretch between them is 22 bases long. The TCR beta CDR3 regions were amplified from the RNA transcripts. A first-round RT-PCR of the TCR CDR3 used the HTBI primer set with the Qiagen OneStep RT-PCR kit. A second multiplex PCR round built the libraries, followed by size selection and purification. Paired-end sequencing of the libraries was performed with 100 bp reads on an Illumina HiSeq2000. Under the source paper's analysis protocol: SOAPnuke was used to process the raw data, with reads discarded if the reads contained adapters or uncalled bases, had a mean Phred below 15, or lacked an exact constant-primer or identifier match. High-quality paired reads were merged with COPE v1.2.5, and unique nucleotide sequences were defined as clonotypes. MiTCR v1.1 was used to align clonotypes to the IMGT TRBV, TRBD and TRBJ reference segments. Analysis was restricted to V-J combinations with a frequency above 0.0001, which covered roughly 99% of repertoires. A TCS score was defined as the ratio of F50 (clonal expansion) to E x V (chaos), with BLOSUM62-based TCRdist applied between CDR3 peptides within each V-J. Welch's t-statistics and random forest reduced roughly 540 V-J features to 13, which were used in a naive Bayes classifier (R e1071). The public reads were quality trimmed at Q25 with fastp and then assembled into clones with MiXCR by TCRdb, keeping productive beta chains. Each CDR3 protein appears once, grouped with its most common genes and DNA. The V and J calls were not made by the authors but by TCRdb's processing. In all, the sample holds about 560,000 distinct CDR3 sequences, and 15% to 19% of those were seen once. The top ten hold about 7% of the sample.

A patient counted as having stable Graves' hyperthyroidism if no progression to ophthalmopathy occurred over 18 months of follow-up. Hyperthyroidism patients were newly diagnosed, had a disease duration of under 2 months, and were aged 18 to 65 years. Any patient with an uncontrolled infection, another autoimmune disease, pregnancy or lactation was excluded. Clinical symptoms, serum thyroxine and TRAb, thyroid ultrasound, and orbital computed tomography formed the basis for the diagnoses. Ficoll-Paque density gradient centrifugation was used to isolate PBMCs from about 10 ml of fresh peripheral blood. Total RNA was extracted with Trizol reagent, and quality was checked on an Agilent 2100 Bioanalyzer. This specimen belongs to a study of T cells in Graves' hyperthyroidism and ophthalmopathy (dated by TCRdb to the late 2010s). General notes on the study: Peripheral blood samples were taken at the time of initial diagnosis, prior to any treatment. To identify TCR V-J signatures that set the groups apart, the researchers used a discovery cohort of 100 patients, made up of some 41 with Graves' ophthalmopathy and approximately 57 with stable Graves' hyperthyroidism. Prospective prediction of ophthalmopathy was tested in an independent validation cohort consisting of 18 to 20 hyperthyroidism patients and around 16 patients who later progressed to ophthalmopathy. The roughly 99 discovery patients were divided at random into training and test sets in a 7:3 ratio. Thyroid tissue and blood T-cell repertoires from more than 5 Graves' hyperthyroidism patients were also compared in the study. Once sampling was done, hyperthyroidism patients were given methimazole at a starting dose of 30 mg daily, whereas ophthalmopathy patients were given high-dose intravenous methylprednisolone. The paper reports TCR Vbeta CDR3 sequencing of roughly 140 peripheral blood samples: around 45 ophthalmopathy, fewer than 85 hyperthyroidism and roughly 17 progressor patients.

Summary of the overall study and its limitations: During validation, the model predicted progression to ophthalmopathy a median of around 6 months ahead of onset, with just under 71% sensitivity and 72.22% specificity. Most expanded thyroid clonotypes (frequency above 0.001) were also detected in blood, suggesting blood repertoires may reflect thyroid immune responses. A model built on a 13 V-J signature distinguished ophthalmopathy from stable hyperthyroidism, reaching roughly 88% sensitivity and 81% to 83% specificity in cross-validation and 80%/75% in testing. No statistical method was used to fix the sample size in advance, and group allocation was not hidden from the investigators.

The chain links TRBV30 with TRBJ1-3; perhaps TRBD1 is the D gene, with 6 bases matching. The TCR originated in a young woman with Graves' hyperthyroidism. Material: blood. The nucleotide sequence reads as follows: TGTGCCTGGAGTGCCATGCCGGGACATACTATGGGCTCTGGAAACACCATATATTTT. This yields the protein CAWSAMPGHTMGSGNTIYF.